The TCR beta chain described here comes from a study of T cells after posttransplantation cyclophosphamide. Peripheral blood was collected from the related graft donor on the marrow donation day. In germline, CDR1 is KGHSH, CDR2 LQKENI. V dropped 1 base and J dropped 4; count of bases not matched to a gene: 4. This CDR3 spans 16 amino acids. Study conclusions and caveats: TRB clonality was highly associated with recipient CMV seropositivity and reactivation. Later blood repertoires were often dominated by clones from the donor CD8+ memory compartment. Blood and skin or GI T cell repertoires showed limited TRB overlap.

This clone was counted ten times or more. Its antigen is as yet unknown. The data were produced by immunoSEQ multiplex PCR, yet TCRdb's version contains in-frame clones alone and is incomplete. Sampling found approximately 26,000 clones, none seen once. V is TRBV18 and J is TRBJ2-5, with TRBD2 matching 12 bases. This sequence was found in a woman in her 50s in good health, CMV-negative, and a related stem cell transplant donor. The sequenced sample was PBMCs. CDR3 coding DNA: TGTGCCAGCTCACCACGTACTAGCGGGAGGAGAGAGACCCAGTACTTC. It encodes CASSPRTSGRRETQYF.